This T cell receptor (beta chain) was retrieved from a study of blood T cells in healthy people across ages. A second PCR, run for roughly 7 to 11 cycles, used a sample-barcoded 5' primer plus a J-beta primer mix. TCRdb processed the 5' RACE reads anew with MiXCR; each CDR3 protein has one entry. Found here are some 1,800,000 distinct CDR3 sequences, approximately 39% of them singletons; the top ten hold about 23%. Sample donors were healthy Caucasian individuals that came from Russia, aged roughly 6 to 95. Collection of roughly 10 milliliters of peripheral blood was performed for each donor. General observations from the study: CMV infection status of these donors was not known. With age, beta diversity per million T cells declined roughly linearly, significantly by 40 to 50.

The germline CDR1 and CDR2 sequences are SGHRS and YFSETQ. There are 14 residues in the CDR3. Of note for this clonotype: Antigen unknown. A junction end diverges from the germline sequence, so it may reflect a read error.

This chain links TRBV5-1 with TRBJ2-1, with 9 positions matching TRBD1. This clonotype was obtained from a human donor in good health. The material sequenced was blood. The CDR3: CASSLGTGRKEQFF. CDR3 DNA: TGCGCCAGTAGCTTGGGGACAGGGCGGAAGGAGCAGTTCTTC. The variable domain in full, completed from reference TRBV5-1 and TRBJ2-1, reads KAGVTQTPRYLIKTRGQQVTLSCSPISGHRSVSWYQQTPGQGLQFLFEYFSETQRNKGNFPGRFSGRQFSNSRSEMNVSTLELGDSALYLCASSLGTGRKEQFFGPGTRLTVL.